These T cell receptor beta chains were read from a single sample in a study of T cell responses to AZD1222 COVID-19 vaccine. Profiled with immunoSEQ multiplex PCR; TCRdb holds only in-frame clones, not every one. The data contain about 15,000 clones, about 87% of them singletons. The material was peripheral blood, obtained 28 days after the second AZD1222 dose. The receptors originated from an adult who received the AZD1222 COVID-19 vaccine. Each CDR3 is given with its conserved first and last residue. Fields, in order: D gene, J gene, V gene, clone size, CDR3 DNA, CDR3 protein. The D gene is left open where the match is weak. The size field is filled for only some rows; it gives once, few, many or a size class.

D gene: NA; J gene: TRBJ2-3; V gene: TRBV15; clone size: NA; CDR3 DNA: TGTGCCACCAGCAAAAGGGCCCAAAGCACAGATACGCAGTATTTT; CDR3 protein: CATSKRAQSTDTQYF
D gene: TRBD1; J gene: TRBJ1-5; V gene: TRBV6-1; clone size: NA; CDR3 DNA: TGTGCCAGCAGTGTTGTACAGGGGGCAAGCAATCAGCCCCAGCATTTT; CDR3 protein: CASSVVQGASNQPQHF
D gene: TRBD1; J gene: TRBJ1-2; V gene: TRBV25-1; clone size: NA; CDR3 DNA: TGTGCCAGCAGTGGGGGGTGGGACAGTAGAGGCTATGGCTACACCTTC; CDR3 protein: CASSGGWDSRGYGYTF
D gene: NA; J gene: TRBJ1-2; V gene: TRBV28; clone size: NA; CDR3 DNA: TGTGCCAGCAGTTTGTGGGCCTATGGCTACACCTTC; CDR3 protein: CASSLWAYGYTF
D gene: TRBD1; J gene: TRBJ1-4; V gene: TRBV29-1; clone size: NA; CDR3 DNA: TGCAGCGTGACCGGGACAGCGGGGGAACTGTTTTTT; CDR3 protein: CSVTGTAGELFF
D gene: NA; J gene: TRBJ1-6; V gene: TRBV30; clone size: NA; CDR3 DNA: TGTGCCTGGGGCCCGGAGTGGCGGGGTTCACCCCTCCACTTT; CDR3 protein: CAWGPEWRGSPLHF
D gene: NA; J gene: TRBJ2-7; V gene: TRBV7-2; clone size: NA; CDR3 DNA: TGTGCCAGCAGCTTCTCAGGGGGGGCCTACGAGCAGTACTTC; CDR3 protein: CASSFSGGAYEQYF
D gene: TRBD2; J gene: TRBJ2-7; V gene: TRBV29-1; clone size: NA; CDR3 DNA: TGCAGCGTAGAGCGGGAAAGAGAGGGCGAGCAGTACTTC; CDR3 protein: CSVEREREGEQYF
D gene: TRBD1; J gene: TRBJ1-2; V gene: TRBV27; clone size: NA; CDR3 DNA: TGTGCCAGCAGTTTCTCGGGACAGGGGTATGGCTACACCTTC; CDR3 protein: CASSFSGQGYGYTF
D gene: TRBD2; J gene: TRBJ2-1; V gene: TRBV18; clone size: NA; CDR3 DNA: TGTGCCAGCTCACCACTCGGGACTAGCGGAAAGGGTAATGAGCAGTTCTTC; CDR3 protein: CASSPLGTSGKGNEQFF
D gene: TRBD1; J gene: TRBJ2-3; V gene: TRBV6-5; clone size: NA; CDR3 DNA: TGTGCCAGCAGCCTAGACAGGGTCCGGGATACGCAGTATTTT; CDR3 protein: CASSLDRVRDTQYF
D gene: NA; J gene: TRBJ2-7; V gene: TRBV29-1; clone size: NA; CDR3 DNA: TGCAGCGTTGAAGGAGACAGCCTATACGAGCAGTACTTC; CDR3 protein: CSVEGDSLYEQYF
D gene: TRBD2; J gene: TRBJ2-7; V gene: TRBV6-5; clone size: NA; CDR3 DNA: TGTGCCAGCTCTCCGGTGTCGGGGGGGAGTGACGAGCAGTACTTC; CDR3 protein: CASSPVSGGSDEQYF
D gene: NA; J gene: TRBJ2-2; V gene: TRBV5-1; clone size: NA; CDR3 DNA: TGCGCCAGCAGCTTGGAGCTCCGGGAGCTGTTTTTT; CDR3 protein: CASSLELRELFF
D gene: NA; J gene: TRBJ1-3; V gene: TRBV7-7; clone size: NA; CDR3 DNA: TGTGCTAGCAGCTTAGGTCCCTCTGGAAACACCATATATTTT; CDR3 protein: CASSLGPSGNTIYF
D gene: TRBD2; J gene: TRBJ2-7; V gene: TRBV7-8; clone size: NA; CDR3 DNA: TGTGCCAGCAGCTTAGGTTCTAGCGGGAGTGGATACGAGCAGTACTTC; CDR3 protein: CASSLGSSGSGYEQYF
D gene: NA; J gene: TRBJ2-2; V gene: TRBV30; clone size: NA; CDR3 DNA: TGTGCCTGGGCCAGACAGAACACCGGGGAGCTGTTTTTT; CDR3 protein: CAWARQNTGELFF
D gene: NA; J gene: TRBJ1-3; V gene: TRBV7-8; clone size: NA; CDR3 DNA: TGTGCCAGCAGCCTAGACCTCTCTGGAAACACCATATATTTT; CDR3 protein: CASSLDLSGNTIYF
D gene: NA; J gene: TRBJ1-1; V gene: TRBV19; clone size: NA; CDR3 DNA: TGTGCCAGTAGTAGGATCGAGGGGGCTGAAGCTTTCTTT; CDR3 protein: CASSRIEGAEAFF
D gene: NA; J gene: TRBJ2-5; V gene: TRBV19; clone size: NA; CDR3 DNA: TGTGCCAGTAGTACCGGGACAAGGCAGAGCCAGTACTTC; CDR3 protein: CASSTGTRQSQYF
D gene: TRBD1; J gene: TRBJ1-1; V gene: TRBV29-1; clone size: NA; CDR3 DNA: TGCAGCGAGTACAGGGGATCCACTGAAGCTTTCTTT; CDR3 protein: CSEYRGSTEAFF
D gene: TRBD1; J gene: TRBJ1-6; V gene: TRBV18; clone size: NA; CDR3 DNA: TGTGCCAGCTCGCTAGACAGGGGAACCCTCCACTTT; CDR3 protein: CASSLDRGTLHF
D gene: TRBD1; J gene: TRBJ1-6; V gene: TRBV19; clone size: NA; CDR3 DNA: TGTGCCAGTAGTAACGGCGCCGACAGGGGCTCGTTATTT; CDR3 protein: CASSNGADRGSLF
D gene: NA; J gene: TRBJ2-7; V gene: TRBV28; clone size: once; CDR3 DNA: TGTGCCACCCGGAGTGCGGGACAGCCCTACGAGCAGTACTTC; CDR3 protein: CATRSAGQPYEQYF
D gene: NA; J gene: TRBJ2-2; V gene: TRBV5-1; clone size: once; CDR3 DNA: TGCGCCAGCACCAACGGTCTGAGCACCGGGGAGCTGTTTTTT; CDR3 protein: CASTNGLSTGELFF
D gene: NA; J gene: TRBJ2-7; V gene: TRBV4-1; clone size: few; CDR3 DNA: TGCGCCAGCAGCCAAGGGGCCAACTACGAGCAGTACTTC; CDR3 protein: CASSQGANYEQYF
D gene: NA; J gene: TRBJ1-2; V gene: TRBV7-9; clone size: once; CDR3 DNA: TGTGCCAGCAGCATCGGACAGATGGGGGTCTATGGCTACACCTTC; CDR3 protein: CASSIGQMGVYGYTF
D gene: NA; J gene: TRBJ2-3; V gene: TRBV5-1; clone size: NA; CDR3 DNA: TGCGCCAGCAGCTTGCCAGGGACATGGAAGACAGATACGCAGTATTTT; CDR3 protein: CASSLPGTWKTDTQYF
D gene: TRBD1; J gene: TRBJ2-7; V gene: TRBV19; clone size: NA; CDR3 DNA: TGTGCCAGTAGTTCTACAGGGGGCAACGAGCAGTACTTC; CDR3 protein: CASSSTGGNEQYF
D gene: TRBD2; J gene: TRBJ2-1; V gene: TRBV6-5; clone size: NA; CDR3 DNA: TGTGCCAGCAGGAGTTTGGCGGGAGAGGGTGAGCAGTTCTTC; CDR3 protein: CASRSLAGEGEQFF
D gene: NA; J gene: TRBJ1-3; V gene: TRBV6-6; clone size: NA; CDR3 DNA: TGTGCCAGCAGTCCCCGTGGCCGCTCTGGAAACACCATATATTTT; CDR3 protein: CASSPRGRSGNTIYF
D gene: TRBD2; J gene: TRBJ2-2; V gene: TRBV19; clone size: NA; CDR3 DNA: TGTGCCAGTATCGCCGGGACTAGGGACGCCGGGGAGCTGTTTTTT; CDR3 protein: CASIAGTRDAGELFF
D gene: NA; J gene: TRBJ1-1; V gene: TRBV5-6; clone size: NA; CDR3 DNA: TGTGCCAGCAGCTTGGGAGGTAGGGAAGGAGCTTTCTTT; CDR3 protein: CASSLGGREGAFF
D gene: TRBD1; J gene: TRBJ2-1; V gene: TRBV27; clone size: once; CDR3 DNA: TGTGCCAGCAGCTTACAGGGGGCGCTGGTCAATGGTGAGCAGTTCTTC; CDR3 protein: CASSLQGALVNGEQFF
D gene: NA; J gene: TRBJ2-1; V gene: TRBV4-2; clone size: once; CDR3 DNA: TGTGCCAGCAGCCAAGTCTCAGCTAGCACAAGTGGTGAGCAGTTCTTC; CDR3 protein: CASSQVSASTSGEQFF
D gene: NA; J gene: TRBJ2-1; V gene: TRBV5-1; clone size: NA; CDR3 DNA: TGCGCCAGCAGCTTCGGCAGAAGCTCCTACAATGAGCAGTTCTTC; CDR3 protein: CASSFGRSSYNEQFF
D gene: NA; J gene: TRBJ2-3; V gene: TRBV7-8; clone size: once; CDR3 DNA: TGTGCCAGCAGCTTAATTCTGCTAGCAGGAGCTCGGACAGATACGCAGTATTTT; CDR3 protein: CASSLILLAGARTDTQYF
D gene: NA; J gene: TRBJ2-7; V gene: TRBV4-1; clone size: NA; CDR3 DNA: TGCGCCAGCAGCCAAGCCCAGTCCTACGAGCAGTACTTC; CDR3 protein: CASSQAQSYEQYF
D gene: NA; J gene: TRBJ2-2; V gene: TRBV7-9; clone size: NA; CDR3 DNA: TGTGCCAGCAGCCCCGCCCTGACCGGGGAGCTGTTTTTT; CDR3 protein: CASSPALTGELFF
D gene: NA; J gene: TRBJ1-3; V gene: TRBV20-1; clone size: NA; CDR3 DNA: TGCAGTGCTAGTTCACCTTGGGGGACTTCTGGAAACACCATATATTTT; CDR3 protein: CSASSPWGTSGNTIYF
D gene: TRBD1; J gene: TRBJ1-2; V gene: TRBV5-6; clone size: NA; CDR3 DNA: TGTGCCAGCAGTCGGACAGGAATTAACTATGGCTACACCTTC; CDR3 protein: CASSRTGINYGYTF
D gene: TRBD1; J gene: TRBJ1-1; V gene: TRBV7-9; clone size: once; CDR3 DNA: TGTGCCAGCGAGGCGTCGGGACAGGGGTTTGAAGCTTTCTTT; CDR3 protein: CASEASGQGFEAFF
D gene: NA; J gene: TRBJ2-3; V gene: TRBV27; clone size: NA; CDR3 DNA: TGTGCCAGCTCCGCGGAGAGGGCGGGCACAGATACGCAGTATTTT; CDR3 protein: CASSAERAGTDTQYF
D gene: NA; J gene: TRBJ2-2; V gene: TRBV2; clone size: NA; CDR3 DNA: TGTGCCAGCAGCCCCCAACGGCGAAACACCGGGGAGCTGTTTTTT; CDR3 protein: CASSPQRRNTGELFF
D gene: NA; J gene: TRBJ1-1; V gene: TRBV11-2; clone size: NA; CDR3 DNA: TGTGCCAGTACCAGTCAGGGCCCGGCTTTCTTT; CDR3 protein: CASTSQGPAFF
D gene: NA; J gene: TRBJ1-2; V gene: TRBV5-4; clone size: NA; CDR3 DNA: TGTGCCAGCAGCTTGGGCCGGAACTATGGCTACACCTTC; CDR3 protein: CASSLGRNYGYTF